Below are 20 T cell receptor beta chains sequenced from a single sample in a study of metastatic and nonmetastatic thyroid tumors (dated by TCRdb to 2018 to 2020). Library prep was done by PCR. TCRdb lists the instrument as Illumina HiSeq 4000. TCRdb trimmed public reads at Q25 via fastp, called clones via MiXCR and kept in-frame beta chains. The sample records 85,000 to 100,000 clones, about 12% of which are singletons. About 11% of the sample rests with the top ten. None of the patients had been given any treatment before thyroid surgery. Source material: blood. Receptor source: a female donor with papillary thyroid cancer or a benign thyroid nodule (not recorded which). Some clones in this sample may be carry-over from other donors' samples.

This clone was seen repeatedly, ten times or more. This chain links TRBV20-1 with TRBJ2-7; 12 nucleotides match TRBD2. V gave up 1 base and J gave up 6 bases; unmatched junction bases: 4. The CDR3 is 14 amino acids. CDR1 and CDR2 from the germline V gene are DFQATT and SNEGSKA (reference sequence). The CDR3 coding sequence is TGCAGTGCTAGAGGGACTAGCGGGAAATCCGAGCAGTACTTC. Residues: CSARGTSGKSEQYF.

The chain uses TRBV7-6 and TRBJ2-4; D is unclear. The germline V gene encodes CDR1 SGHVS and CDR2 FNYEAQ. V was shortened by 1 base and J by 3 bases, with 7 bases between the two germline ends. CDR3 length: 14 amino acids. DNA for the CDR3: TGTGCCAGCAGCTTAGGGGGTAGCAAAAACATTCAGTACTTC. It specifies CASSLGGSKNIQYF.

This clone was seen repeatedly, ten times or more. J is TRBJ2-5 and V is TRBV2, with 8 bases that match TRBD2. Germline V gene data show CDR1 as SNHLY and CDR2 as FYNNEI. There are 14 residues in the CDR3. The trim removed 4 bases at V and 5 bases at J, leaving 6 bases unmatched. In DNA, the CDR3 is TGTGCCAGCAGTGTAGCGGGGTCTGGGGAGACCCAGTACTTC. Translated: CASSVAGSGETQYF.

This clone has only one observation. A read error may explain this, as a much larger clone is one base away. CDR3 sequence: CASSPSQLGGTDEKLFF. CDR3 DNA: TGTGCCAGCTCACCGAGTCAGCTAGGAGGTACTGATGAAAAACTGTTTTTT. V usage is TRBV18 and J usage is TRBJ1-4; D gene unclear. This CDR3 has 17 residues. The germline gives CDR1 KGHSH, CDR2 LQKENI. Trimming cost V 3 bases and J 6 bases, with 20 bases left between them.

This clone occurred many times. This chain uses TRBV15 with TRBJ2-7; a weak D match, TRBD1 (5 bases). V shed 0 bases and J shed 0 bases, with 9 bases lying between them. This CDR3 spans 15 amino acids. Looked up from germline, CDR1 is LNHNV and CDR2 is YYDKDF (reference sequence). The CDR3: CATSRERGGSYEQYF. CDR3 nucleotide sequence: TGTGCCACCAGCAGAGAAAGGGGCGGCTCCTACGAGCAGTACTTC.

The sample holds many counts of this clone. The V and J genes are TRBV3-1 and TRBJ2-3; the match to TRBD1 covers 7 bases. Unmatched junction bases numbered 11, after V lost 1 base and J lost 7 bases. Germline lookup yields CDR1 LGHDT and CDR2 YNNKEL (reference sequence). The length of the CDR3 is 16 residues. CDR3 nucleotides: TGTGCCAGCAGCCAAGTAATAGGGGGCCTTTTGAATACGCAGTATTTT. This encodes CASSQVIGGLLNTQYF.

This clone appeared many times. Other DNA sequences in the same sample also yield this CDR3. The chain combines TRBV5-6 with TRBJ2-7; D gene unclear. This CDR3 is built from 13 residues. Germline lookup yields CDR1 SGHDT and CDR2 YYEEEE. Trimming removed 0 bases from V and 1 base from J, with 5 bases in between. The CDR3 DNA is TGTGCCAGCAGCTTGGGGGTTTCCTACGAGCAGTACTTC. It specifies CASSLGVSYEQYF.

In nucleotides, the CDR3 is TGTGCCAGCACCCGAGGGGATGGCTACACCTTC. It translates to CASTRGDGYTF. The chain is built from TRBV2 and TRBJ1-2; the D gene is possibly TRBD1 (5 bases). V shed 7 bases and J shed 6 bases, with 9 bases lying between them. Germline CDR1 SNHLY, CDR2 FYNNEI. The CDR3 is made up of 11 amino acids. The whole variable domain, remainder taken from reference TRBV2 and TRBJ1-2, is EPEVTQTPSHQVTQMGQEVILRCVPISNHLYFYWYRQILGQKVEFLVSFYNNEISEKSEIFDDQFSVERPDGSNFTLKIRSTKLEDSAMYFCASTRGDGYTFGSGTRLTVV.

The DNA for the CDR3 is TGTGCCAGCAGGCTACAGGTGAGGTTTGGAAACACCATATATTTT. It specifies CASRLQVRFGNTIYF. The rearrangement uses TRBV13 and TRBJ1-3, with D maybe TRBD1 (5 bases). Germline V lookup: CDR1 PRHDT, CDR2 FYEKMQ (reference sequence). Trimming left V 6 bases short and J 3 bases short, with 15 bases between. The CDR3 has 15 amino acids.

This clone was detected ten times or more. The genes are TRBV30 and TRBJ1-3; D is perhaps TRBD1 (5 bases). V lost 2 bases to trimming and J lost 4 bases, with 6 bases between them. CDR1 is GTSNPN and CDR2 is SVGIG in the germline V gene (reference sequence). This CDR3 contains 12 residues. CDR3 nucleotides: TGTGCCTGGAGTAACAGGGGAAACACCATATATTTT. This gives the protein CAWSNRGNTIYF.

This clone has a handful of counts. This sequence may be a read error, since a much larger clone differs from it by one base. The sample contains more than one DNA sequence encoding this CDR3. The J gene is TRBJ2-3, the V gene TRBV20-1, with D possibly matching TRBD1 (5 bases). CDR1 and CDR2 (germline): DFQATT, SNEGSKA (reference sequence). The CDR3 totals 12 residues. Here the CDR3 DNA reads TGCAGTGCTAGAGATCTGACAGATACGCAATATTTT. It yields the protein CSARDLTDTQYF.

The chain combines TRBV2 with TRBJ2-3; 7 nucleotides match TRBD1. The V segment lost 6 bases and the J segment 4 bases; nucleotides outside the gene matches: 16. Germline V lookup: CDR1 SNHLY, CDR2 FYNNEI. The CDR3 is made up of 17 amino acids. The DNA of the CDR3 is TGTGCCAGCAGGGTCGGACAGGTCGGTATTGGGGCAGATACGCAGTATTTT. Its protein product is CASRVGQVGIGADTQYF.

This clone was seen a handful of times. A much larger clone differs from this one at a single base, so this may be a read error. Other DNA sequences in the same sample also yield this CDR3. The CDR3 DNA reads as TGTGCCAGCAGTTTTGTATTAGCGGCCTACAATGAGCAGTTCTTC. Residues: CASSFVLAAYNEQFF. The chain employs TRBV28 and TRBJ2-1; D is possibly TRBD2 (6 bases). V shed 3 bases and J shed 2 bases, with 11 bases lying between them. Germline V CDR1 and CDR2: MDHEN, SYDVKM. The CDR3 contains 15 residues.

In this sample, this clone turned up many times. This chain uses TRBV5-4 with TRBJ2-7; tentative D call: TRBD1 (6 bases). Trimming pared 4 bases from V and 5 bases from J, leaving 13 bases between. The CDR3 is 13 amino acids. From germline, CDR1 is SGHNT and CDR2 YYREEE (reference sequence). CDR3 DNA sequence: TGTGCCAGCAGCCCACTAGGGGGTAACGAGCAGTACTTC. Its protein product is CASSPLGGNEQYF.

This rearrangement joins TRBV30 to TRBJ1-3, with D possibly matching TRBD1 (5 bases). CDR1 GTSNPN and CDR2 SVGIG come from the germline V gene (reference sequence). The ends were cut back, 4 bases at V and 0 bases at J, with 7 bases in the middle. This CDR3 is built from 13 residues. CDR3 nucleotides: TGTGCCTGGATCAGGGTCTCTGGAAACACCATATATTTT. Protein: CAWIRVSGNTIYF. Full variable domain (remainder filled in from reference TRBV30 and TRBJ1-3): SQTIHQWPATLVQPVGSPLSLECTVEGTSNPNLYWYRQAAGRGLQLLFYSVGIGQISSEVPQNLSASRPQDRQFILSSKKLLLSDSGFYLCAWIRVSGNTIYFGEGSWLTVV.

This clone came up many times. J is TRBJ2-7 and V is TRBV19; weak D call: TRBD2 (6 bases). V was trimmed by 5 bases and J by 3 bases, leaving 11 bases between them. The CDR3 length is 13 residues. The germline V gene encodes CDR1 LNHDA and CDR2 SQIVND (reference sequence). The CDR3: CASSPSGVYEQYF. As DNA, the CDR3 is TGTGCCAGTAGTCCTTCGGGGGTCTACGAGCAGTACTTC.

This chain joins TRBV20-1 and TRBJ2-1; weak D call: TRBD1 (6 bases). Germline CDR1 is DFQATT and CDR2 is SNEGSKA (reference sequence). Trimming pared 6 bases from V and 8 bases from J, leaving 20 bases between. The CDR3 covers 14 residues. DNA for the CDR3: TGCAGTGCCAGACGGACAGTGGGTAGCGATGAGCAGTTCTTC. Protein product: CSARRTVGSDEQFF.

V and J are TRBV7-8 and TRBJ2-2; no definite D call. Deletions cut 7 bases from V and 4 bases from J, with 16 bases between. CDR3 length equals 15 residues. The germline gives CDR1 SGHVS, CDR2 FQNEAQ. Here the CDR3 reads CASISVSSGTGELFF. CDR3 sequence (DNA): TGTGCCAGCATCTCAGTATCGTCGGGCACCGGGGAGCTGTTTTTT.

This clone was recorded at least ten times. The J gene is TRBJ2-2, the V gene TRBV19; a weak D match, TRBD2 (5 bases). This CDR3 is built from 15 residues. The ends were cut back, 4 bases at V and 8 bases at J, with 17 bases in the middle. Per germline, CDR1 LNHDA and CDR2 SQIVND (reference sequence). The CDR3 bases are TGTGCCAGTAGTAGCCCCCAACTAGGTTTGGGGGAGCTGTTTTTT. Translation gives CASSSPQLGLGELFF.

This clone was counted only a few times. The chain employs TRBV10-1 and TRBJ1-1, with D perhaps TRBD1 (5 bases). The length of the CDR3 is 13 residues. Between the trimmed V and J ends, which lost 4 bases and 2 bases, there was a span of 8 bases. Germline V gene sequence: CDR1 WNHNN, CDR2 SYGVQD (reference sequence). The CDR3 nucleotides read TGCGCCAGCAGTGGGACACCCAACACTGAAGCTTTCTTT. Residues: CASSGTPNTEAFF.